A selection of T cell receptor beta chains follows, all from one sample in a study of T cell clonotyping in hematopoietic cell transplantation. Repertoires were generated with immunoSEQ multiplex PCR, while TCRdb's copy carries only in-frame clones and drops some. Among several thousand clones listed, approximately 79% were seen once. Sequencing was performed on peripheral blood mononuclear cells, taken 180 days after allogeneic stem cell transplant. These receptors came from a female patient aged 45-60 years who had an allogeneic stem cell transplant from a related donor, so the T cells may come from the graft donor. Some clones in this sample may be carry-over from other donors' samples. Both conserved end residues are trimmed from each CDR3. Each record gives: D gene, J gene, V gene, CDR3 protein. D genes are given only for firm matches.

D gene: -; J gene: TRBJ1-6; V gene: TRBV6-5; CDR3 protein: ASSPQGPVNSPLH
D gene: -; J gene: TRBJ2-7; V gene: TRBV6-5; CDR3 protein: ASSYLGPAGEQY
D gene: -; J gene: TRBJ1-6; V gene: TRBV6-5; CDR3 protein: ASSYTDSRNSPLH
D gene: -; J gene: TRBJ1-1; V gene: TRBV6-5; CDR3 protein: ASSFYTEAF
D gene: -; J gene: TRBJ2-1; V gene: TRBV10-3; CDR3 protein: AIRNLVRGDEQF
D gene: TRBD1; J gene: TRBJ1-1; V gene: TRBV19; CDR3 protein: ASSIRDRRGAF
D gene: TRBD1; J gene: TRBJ2-7; V gene: TRBV19; CDR3 protein: ASSLKAQGASYEQY
D gene: TRBD1; J gene: TRBJ1-2; V gene: TRBV9; CDR3 protein: ASSVEDQGAYSGYT
D gene: -; J gene: TRBJ2-4; V gene: TRBV4-3; CDR3 protein: ASSQDLNVAKNIQY
D gene: -; J gene: TRBJ1-5; V gene: TRBV11-2; CDR3 protein: ASSPIRVNQPQH
D gene: -; J gene: TRBJ1-5; V gene: TRBV19; CDR3 protein: ASRLHLPDQPQH
D gene: -; J gene: TRBJ2-1; V gene: TRBV7-6; CDR3 protein: ASSLGGVDEQF
D gene: -; J gene: TRBJ2-2; V gene: TRBV9; CDR3 protein: ASSVDGNAGELF
D gene: -; J gene: TRBJ1-4; V gene: TRBV10-3; CDR3 protein: AISESMGGWDEKLF
D gene: -; J gene: TRBJ1-2; V gene: TRBV25-1; CDR3 protein: ASIPYITNYGYT
D gene: TRBD1; J gene: TRBJ1-1; V gene: TRBV7-2; CDR3 protein: ASRIGTGGMNTEAF
D gene: TRBD2; J gene: TRBJ2-5; V gene: TRBV18; CDR3 protein: ASSPWTSIVQETQY
D gene: -; J gene: TRBJ1-4; V gene: TRBV29-1; CDR3 protein: SVEGEPREGKLF
D gene: TRBD1; J gene: TRBJ2-7; V gene: TRBV12-5; CDR3 protein: ASGLSLDRAYEQY
D gene: -; J gene: TRBJ2-3; V gene: TRBV5-4; CDR3 protein: ASSPKRRTTYTDTQY
D gene: -; J gene: TRBJ2-3; V gene: TRBV4-2; CDR3 protein: ASSQGETLLGADTQY
D gene: -; J gene: TRBJ2-7; V gene: TRBV4-3; CDR3 protein: ASSQDRRTYEQY
D gene: TRBD1; J gene: TRBJ2-7; V gene: TRBV5-5; CDR3 protein: ASSSRGQGRAWPYEQY
D gene: -; J gene: TRBJ1-1; V gene: TRBV18; CDR3 protein: ASSPKTTGTEAF
D gene: -; J gene: TRBJ1-5; V gene: TRBV15; CDR3 protein: ATSNAGGGGNQPQH
D gene: -; J gene: TRBJ1-5; V gene: TRBV30; CDR3 protein: AWTRDDQPQH
D gene: -; J gene: TRBJ1-3; V gene: TRBV9; CDR3 protein: ASSVATGAISGNTIY
D gene: TRBD1; J gene: TRBJ1-2; V gene: TRBV2; CDR3 protein: ASTFGTGYGGYT
D gene: TRBD1; J gene: TRBJ1-2; V gene: TRBV7-9; CDR3 protein: ASSLLSGTGDPGYT
D gene: -; J gene: TRBJ2-3; V gene: TRBV4-3; CDR3 protein: ASRSTLFRTDTQY
D gene: -; J gene: TRBJ2-2; V gene: TRBV7-9; CDR3 protein: ASSLEVGELF
D gene: TRBD2; J gene: TRBJ2-5; V gene: TRBV6-1; CDR3 protein: ASNRLAEETQY
D gene: -; J gene: TRBJ2-2; V gene: TRBV9; CDR3 protein: ASSVTRAVNTGELF
D gene: -; J gene: TRBJ2-3; V gene: TRBV4-1; CDR3 protein: ASSQWGGGTTDTQY
D gene: TRBD2; J gene: TRBJ2-1; V gene: TRBV6-4; CDR3 protein: ASRREPGLPNNEQF
D gene: -; J gene: TRBJ1-1; V gene: TRBV19; CDR3 protein: ASSPSSISEAF
D gene: TRBD2; J gene: TRBJ2-3; V gene: TRBV13; CDR3 protein: ASSLVGLAGDTDTQY
D gene: -; J gene: TRBJ2-2; V gene: TRBV6-6; CDR3 protein: ASSYYWLTGELF
D gene: -; J gene: TRBJ2-7; V gene: TRBV6-5; CDR3 protein: ASSYSWTRGTEQY
D gene: -; J gene: TRBJ2-7; V gene: TRBV6-5; CDR3 protein: ASSYSREGHQY
D gene: -; J gene: TRBJ1-5; V gene: TRBV9; CDR3 protein: ASSQGSDNNQPQH
D gene: -; J gene: TRBJ2-3; V gene: TRBV29-1; CDR3 protein: SVARGSVSTDTQY
D gene: -; J gene: TRBJ1-1; V gene: TRBV5-1; CDR3 protein: ASSLSEGMNTEAF
D gene: TRBD1; J gene: TRBJ1-2; V gene: TRBV6-6; CDR3 protein: ASSSLDRGYGYT
D gene: TRBD1; J gene: TRBJ1-1; V gene: TRBV4-3; CDR3 protein: ASSPGTGIWDTEAF
D gene: -; J gene: TRBJ1-5; V gene: TRBV6-5; CDR3 protein: ASSYRGPNQPQH
D gene: -; J gene: TRBJ1-6; V gene: TRBV6-5; CDR3 protein: ASSASAGSPLH
D gene: -; J gene: TRBJ1-6; V gene: TRBV11-3; CDR3 protein: ASSLAEGGLGNSPLH
D gene: TRBD1; J gene: TRBJ1-2; V gene: TRBV7-8; CDR3 protein: ASSLGGQGAYGYT
D gene: TRBD1; J gene: TRBJ1-2; V gene: TRBV7-9; CDR3 protein: ASSLEGAGNYGYT
D gene: TRBD1; J gene: TRBJ1-1; V gene: TRBV29-1; CDR3 protein: SVVQQTGAEAF
D gene: TRBD1; J gene: TRBJ1-5; V gene: TRBV7-2; CDR3 protein: ASRDTGGQDQPQH
D gene: TRBD1; J gene: TRBJ2-5; V gene: TRBV19; CDR3 protein: ASSIDRGTAHQETQY
D gene: -; J gene: TRBJ2-7; V gene: TRBV14; CDR3 protein: ASSQGDEQY
D gene: -; J gene: TRBJ1-3; V gene: TRBV7-2; CDR3 protein: ASSFTLTASGNTIY